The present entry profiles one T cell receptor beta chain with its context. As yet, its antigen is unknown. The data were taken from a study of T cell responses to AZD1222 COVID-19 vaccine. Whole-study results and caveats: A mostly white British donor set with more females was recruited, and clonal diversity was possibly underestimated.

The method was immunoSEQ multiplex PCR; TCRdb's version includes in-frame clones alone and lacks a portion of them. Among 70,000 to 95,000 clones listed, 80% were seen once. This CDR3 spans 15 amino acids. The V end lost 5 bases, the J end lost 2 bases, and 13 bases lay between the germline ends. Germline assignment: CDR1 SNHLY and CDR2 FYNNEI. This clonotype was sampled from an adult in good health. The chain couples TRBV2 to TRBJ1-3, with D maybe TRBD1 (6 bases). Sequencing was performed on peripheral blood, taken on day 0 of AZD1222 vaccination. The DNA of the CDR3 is TGTGCCAGCAGTATCGGGGGGGCAACTGGAAACACCATATATTTT. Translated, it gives CASSIGGATGNTIYF.